This entry is about one T cell receptor (beta chain). Its cognate antigen is unknown. TCRdb's copy holds only in-frame clones and misses some; the assay was immunoSEQ multiplex PCR. The repertoire holds around 170,000 clones, with 87% as singletons. This specimen belongs to a study of Ad26.COV2.S vaccination and SARS-CoV-2 variants. Study observations and caveats: Individuals receiving vaccine had higher spike-specific TCR breadth than placebo recipients did. Considerable breadth of spike-specific CD8+ and CD4+ T cell responses has reportedly been documented following vaccination. Using TCR breadth and depth analyses may have led to underestimated total T cell responses.

The length of the CDR3 is 15 residues. Sequenced material: peripheral blood, taken after recovery from COVID-19. The chain recombines TRBV21-1 with TRBJ2-1; the table's TRBD1 call for D was not verified on the DNA. TRBV21-1 has pseudogene status. The clonotype originates from a human donor who had recovered from COVID-19. CDR3 sequence: CASSKRGGGWDEQFF. CDR3 DNA: TGTGCCAGCAGCAAACGAGGAGGGGGCTGGGATGAGCAGTTCTTC.